This T cell receptor (beta chain) was sequenced in a study of T cell responses to AZD1222 COVID-19 vaccine. Study-level results: Among the donors, most were white British and more were female, and clonal diversity was possibly underestimated. There were repertoire samples only from the period after the peak T cell response. Spike-specific TCR repertoires showed rising breadth and depth after two AZD1222 doses.

Profiling relied on immunoSEQ multiplex PCR, and the TCRdb table lists in-frame clones only, not all of them. The table lists about 34,000 clones, around nine tenths of them singletons. CDR3 length: 13 amino acids. The germline V gene encodes CDR1 MNHEY and CDR2 SVGEGT. Deletions cut 5 bases from V and 8 bases from J, with 15 bases between. Of note for this clone: Its target is unknown.

This TCR was recovered from an adult in good health. Source: peripheral blood, taken on day 0 of AZD1222 vaccination. The V and J genes are TRBV6-2 or TRBV6-3 and TRBJ2-5, with a weak D call TRBD2 (6 bases). The CDR3 bases are TGTGCCAGCAGTGCCCGGGGGTTTAACACCCAGTACTTC. The encoded protein is CASSARGFNTQYF.